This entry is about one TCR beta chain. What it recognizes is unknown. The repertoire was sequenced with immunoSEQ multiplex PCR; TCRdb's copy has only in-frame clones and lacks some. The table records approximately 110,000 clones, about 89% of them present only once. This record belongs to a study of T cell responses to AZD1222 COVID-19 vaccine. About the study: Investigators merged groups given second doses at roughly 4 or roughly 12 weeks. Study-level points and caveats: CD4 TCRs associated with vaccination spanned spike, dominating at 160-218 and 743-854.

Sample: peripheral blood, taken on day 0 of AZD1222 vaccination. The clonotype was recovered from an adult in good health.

The CDR3 protein is CASSAGGISYEQYF. The CDR3 coding sequence is TGTGCCAGCAGCGCAGGGGGGATCTCCTACGAGCAGTACTTC. The gene calls are TRBV9 and TRBJ2-7; the D gene is possibly TRBD1 (7 bases). Germline assignment: CDR1 SGDLS and CDR2 YYNGEE. V shed 3 bases and J shed 0 bases, with 10 bases lying between them. The CDR3 runs to 14 residues.